These T cell receptor beta chains were read from a single sample in a study of T cell repertoires in cytomegalovirus infection. TCRdb reprocessed the reads with MiXCR, giving one entry per CDR3 protein. Among about 530,000 distinct CDR3 sequences listed, 26% were seen once. The material sequenced was PBMCs. These receptors came from a human donor in good health (CMV status not recorded). Some clones in this sample may be carry-over from other donors' samples. Both conserved end residues are part of each CDR3. The D gene is left open where the match is weak. Clone size is stated in some rows and not others, as once, few, many or a class when expanded.

V	size	D	J	DNA	CDR3
TRBV29-1	.	.	TRBJ2-7	TGCAGCCTATTGGGGACGATGTACGAGCAGTACTTC	CSLLGTMYEQYF
TRBV6-2/TRBV6-3	.	.	TRBJ2-1	TGTGCCAGCAGTTATCCAGGTTTGGCCTACAATGAGCAGTTCTTC	CASSYPGLAYNEQFF
TRBV11-2	few	TRBD2	TRBJ2-1	TGTGCCAGCACCGAGGGTACGAGCGGGAGGGCCTATGAGCAGTTCTTC	CASTEGTSGRAYEQFF
TRBV12-3/TRBV12-4	.	.	TRBJ1-2	TGTGCCAGCAGTTTTGCAGGGGCGGGAGGCTACACCTTC	CASSFAGAGGYTF
TRBV7-2	few	.	TRBJ1-1	TGTGCCAGCAGCTTAGCGCCAGTCTTCGGAATGAACACTGAAGCTTTCTTT	CASSLAPVFGMNTEAFF
TRBV18	.	TRBD1	TRBJ1-1	TGTGCCAGCTCGAGCGTCGAGGGACAGGCAGACACTGAAGCTTTCTTT	CASSSVEGQADTEAFF
TRBV6-2/TRBV6-3	.	.	TRBJ1-3	TGTGCCAGCAGTTATGGTCGCTCTGGAAACACCATATATTTT	CASSYGRSGNTIYF
TRBV5-3	.	TRBD1	TRBJ1-3	TGTGCCAGAAGCCTCCCTCCGGGACAGCACATAACGTCTGGAAACACCATATATTTT	CARSLPPGQHITSGNTIYF
TRBV4-1	.	TRBD2	TRBJ2-7	TGCGCCAGCAGCCAAGTTTGGACTAGCGGGACTCAACCTAGCTACGAGCAGTACTTC	CASSQVWTSGTQPSYEQYF
TRBV7-8	many	.	TRBJ2-3	TGTGCCAGCAGCTTAGAGGCGGTAGCGCAGTATTTT	CASSLEAVAQYF
TRBV11-3	.	TRBD2	TRBJ2-1	TGTGCCAGCAGCTTAGATCTTGGACTAGCTTTATACTACAATGAGCAGTTCTTC	CASSLDLGLALYYNEQFF
TRBV10-3	.	.	TRBJ2-6	TGTGCCATCAGTGCCGGCTCTGGGGCCAACGTCCTGACTTTC	CAISAGSGANVLTF
TRBV28	.	.	TRBJ2-7	TGTGCCAGCAGTTCAGGGGTGGCGGGGGAGCAGTACTTC	CASSSGVAGEQYF
TRBV10-3	.	.	TRBJ2-5	TGTGCCATCAGACCAGCGACAGAGGGGGAGACCCAGTACTTC	CAIRPATEGETQYF
TRBV7-4	many	TRBD2	TRBJ2-1	TGTGCCAGCAGCTTAGCTGTGGTTGTAGCGGGAGGGCCAGGGTCCTACAATGAGCAGTTCTTC	CASSLAVVVAGGPGSYNEQFF
TRBV11-3	.	.	TRBJ2-2	TGTGCCAGCAAGGAGGCACCGAACACCGGGGAGCTGTTTTTT	CASKEAPNTGELFF
TRBV14	.	.	TRBJ1-6	TGTGCCAGCAGCCAAGTCGAAGGCCGGGTCTATAATTCACCCCTCCACTTT	CASSQVEGRVYNSPLHF
TRBV10-3	.	TRBD1	TRBJ2-7	TGTGCCATCAGTGCCTGGGACAGCGTCTACGAGCAGTACTTC	CAISAWDSVYEQYF
TRBV28	.	TRBD1	TRBJ2-5	TGTGCCAGCAGTCGGGACAGGCCTCTAGAGACCCAGTACTTC	CASSRDRPLETQYF
TRBV27	.	.	TRBJ1-1	TGTGCCAGCAGCAAACTGACATGGGGGGGGACGAAAGCGAACACTGAAGCTTTCTTT	CASSKLTWGGTKANTEAFF
TRBV12-3/TRBV12-4	.	TRBD2	TRBJ2-1	TGTGCCAGCCGACTAGCGGGCCCATACAATGAGCAGTTCTTC	CASRLAGPYNEQFF
TRBV7-2	few	TRBD1	TRBJ1-1	TGTGCCAGCAGTCCCGCTGGGACAGGGTGGAGAACTGAAGCTTTCTTT	CASSPAGTGWRTEAFF
TRBV7-2	.	.	TRBJ2-7	TGTGCCAGCAGCTTATCGGGCCAATACTACGAGCAGTACTTC	CASSLSGQYYEQYF
TRBV7-9	few	.	TRBJ2-4	TGTGCCAGCAGCTCGACAATAGACCTAGCCAAAAACATTCAGTACTTC	CASSSTIDLAKNIQYF
TRBV11-2	.	.	TRBJ1-1	TGTGCCAGCAGCTTAGGCCCGACATCAAACACTGAAGCTTTCTTT	CASSLGPTSNTEAFF
TRBV18	few	TRBD1	TRBJ1-4	TGTGCCAGCTCCCCCGACAGGGTTCGAAATGAAAAACTGTTTTTT	CASSPDRVRNEKLFF
TRBV7-8	many	.	TRBJ2-1	TGTGCCAGCAGCTCCCCCAATGAGCAGTTCTTC	CASSSPNEQFF
TRBV7-6	many	TRBD2	TRBJ2-1	TGTGCCAGCAGCTCCAATACCGGGACTAGAAGTCCTCGTGAGCAGTTCTTC	CASSSNTGTRSPREQFF
TRBV29-1	.	.	TRBJ2-7	TGCAGCGTTGTGCGGGATTCGGGACCTCAACAGCAGTACTTC	CSVVRDSGPQQQYF
TRBV6-1	.	.	TRBJ1-6	TGTGCCAGCAGTAATCCGGGACCCCTCCACTTT	CASSNPGPLHF
TRBV20-1	few	TRBD2	TRBJ2-1	TGCAGTGCTAATAGCGGGGTCTCCTACAATGAGCAGTTCTTC	CSANSGVSYNEQFF
TRBV6-5	few	.	TRBJ1-2	TGTGCCAGCACCCAGGTTGGAGATGGCTACACCTTC	CASTQVGDGYTF
TRBV19	.	TRBD2	TRBJ2-1	TGTGCCAGTAGTACCCCGGGGCGGGAGGGCAATGAGCAGTTCTTC	CASSTPGREGNEQFF
TRBV11-3	few	TRBD1	TRBJ1-1	TGTGCCAGCAGCTTAGTAGCGGGACAGGGGAACACTGAAGCTTTCTTT	CASSLVAGQGNTEAFF
TRBV4-2	.	.	TRBJ2-1	TGTGCCAGCAGCCAAGAGCTAGCGTTTTACAATGAGCAGTTCTTC	CASSQELAFYNEQFF